The source of this T cell receptor (beta chain) is a study of cytomegalovirus exposure and HLA in healthy donors. The CDR3 extends over 13 amino acids. Trimming took 6 bases from V and 3 from J, leaving 12 bases between them. The germline V gene encodes CDR1 MDHEN and CDR2 SYDVKM. In the PCR, 60 Vbeta and 13 Jbeta primers were used. Assay used: immunoSEQ multiplex PCR; TCRdb lists only in-frame clones, some missing. The profile shows over 150,000 clones, approximately 80% of them singletons. Input material: PBMCs. The clonotype was recovered from a woman between 25 and 40 years old in good health and CMV-seropositive. V gene TRBV28 combines with J gene TRBJ2-7; tentatively, D is TRBD2 (6 bases). As DNA, the CDR3 is TGTGCCAGCAGCGAAGGAGGGCTCTACGAGCAGTACTTC. This sequence encodes CASSEGGLYEQYF.